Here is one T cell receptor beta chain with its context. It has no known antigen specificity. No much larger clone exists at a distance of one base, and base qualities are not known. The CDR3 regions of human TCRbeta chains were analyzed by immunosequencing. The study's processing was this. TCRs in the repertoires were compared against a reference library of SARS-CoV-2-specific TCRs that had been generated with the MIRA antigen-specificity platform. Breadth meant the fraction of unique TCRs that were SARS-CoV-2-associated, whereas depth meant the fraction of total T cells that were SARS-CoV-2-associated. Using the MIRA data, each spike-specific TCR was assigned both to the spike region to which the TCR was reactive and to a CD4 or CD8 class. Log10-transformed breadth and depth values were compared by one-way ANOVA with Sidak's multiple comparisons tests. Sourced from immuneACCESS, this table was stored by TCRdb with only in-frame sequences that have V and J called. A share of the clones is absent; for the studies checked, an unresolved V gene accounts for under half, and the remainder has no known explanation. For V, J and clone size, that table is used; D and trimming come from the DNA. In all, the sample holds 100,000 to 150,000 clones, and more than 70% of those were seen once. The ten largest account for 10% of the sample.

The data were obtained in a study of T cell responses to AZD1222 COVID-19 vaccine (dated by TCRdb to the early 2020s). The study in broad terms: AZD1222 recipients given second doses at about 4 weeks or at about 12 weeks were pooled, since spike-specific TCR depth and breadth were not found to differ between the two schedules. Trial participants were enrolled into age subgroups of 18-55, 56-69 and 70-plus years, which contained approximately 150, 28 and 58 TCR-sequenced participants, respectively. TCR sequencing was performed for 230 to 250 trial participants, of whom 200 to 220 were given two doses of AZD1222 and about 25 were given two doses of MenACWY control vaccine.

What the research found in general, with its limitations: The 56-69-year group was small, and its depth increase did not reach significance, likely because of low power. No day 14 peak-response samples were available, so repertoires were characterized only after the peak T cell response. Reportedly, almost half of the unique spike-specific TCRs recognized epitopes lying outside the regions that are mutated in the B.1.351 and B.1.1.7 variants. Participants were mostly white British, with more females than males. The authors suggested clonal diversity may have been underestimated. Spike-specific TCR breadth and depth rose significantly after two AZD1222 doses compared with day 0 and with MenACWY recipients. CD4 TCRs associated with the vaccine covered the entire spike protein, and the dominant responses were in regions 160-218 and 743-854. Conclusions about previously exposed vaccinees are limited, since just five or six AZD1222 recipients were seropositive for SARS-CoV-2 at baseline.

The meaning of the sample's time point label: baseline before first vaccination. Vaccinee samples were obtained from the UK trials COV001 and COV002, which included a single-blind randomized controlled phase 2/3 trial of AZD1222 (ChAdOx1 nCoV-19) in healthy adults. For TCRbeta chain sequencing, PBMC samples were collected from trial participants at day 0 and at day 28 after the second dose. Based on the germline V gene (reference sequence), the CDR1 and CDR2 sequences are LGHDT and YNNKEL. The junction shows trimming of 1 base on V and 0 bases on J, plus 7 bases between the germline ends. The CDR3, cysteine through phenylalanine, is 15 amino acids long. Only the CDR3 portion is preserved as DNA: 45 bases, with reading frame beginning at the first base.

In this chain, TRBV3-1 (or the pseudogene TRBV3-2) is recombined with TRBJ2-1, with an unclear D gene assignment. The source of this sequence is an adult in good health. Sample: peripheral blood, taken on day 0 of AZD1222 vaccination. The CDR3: CASSQAVSSYNEQFF. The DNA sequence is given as TGTGCCAGCAGCCAAGCCGTGAGCTCCTACAATGAGCAGTTCTTC.